The present entry profiles one T cell receptor beta chain with its context. These data come from a study of blood T cell repertoires in COVID-19. Study-wide context: COVID-19 samples from acute and convalescent phases originated in the United States, Italy and Spain. Sample material is recorded as cDNA or gDNA derived from T cells, B-cell-depleted T cells, or PBMCs.

The CDR3 runs 15 residues. Per the germline V gene, CDR1 is MDHEN and CDR2 is SYDVKM. The ends were cut back, 7 bases at V and 1 base at J, with 14 bases in the middle. As handled by the study authors: Reference gene primer amplification in the assay estimated nucleated cell counts. The repertoire was sequenced with immunoSEQ multiplex PCR; TCRdb's copy has only in-frame clones and lacks some. That table is the source of V, J and clone size, and D and trimming were worked out from the DNA. The table has approximately 300,000 clones, over 80% seen once. This clonotype was obtained from a woman aged 45 to 65 with active or convalescent COVID-19. Sequences were obtained from peripheral blood. The gene calls are TRBV28 and TRBJ1-5; D is possibly TRBD1 (6 bases). CDR3 in amino acids: CASTVQGGSNQPQHF. CDR3 nucleotide sequence: TGTGCCAGCACGGTACAGGGAGGGAGCAATCAGCCCCAGCATTTT.